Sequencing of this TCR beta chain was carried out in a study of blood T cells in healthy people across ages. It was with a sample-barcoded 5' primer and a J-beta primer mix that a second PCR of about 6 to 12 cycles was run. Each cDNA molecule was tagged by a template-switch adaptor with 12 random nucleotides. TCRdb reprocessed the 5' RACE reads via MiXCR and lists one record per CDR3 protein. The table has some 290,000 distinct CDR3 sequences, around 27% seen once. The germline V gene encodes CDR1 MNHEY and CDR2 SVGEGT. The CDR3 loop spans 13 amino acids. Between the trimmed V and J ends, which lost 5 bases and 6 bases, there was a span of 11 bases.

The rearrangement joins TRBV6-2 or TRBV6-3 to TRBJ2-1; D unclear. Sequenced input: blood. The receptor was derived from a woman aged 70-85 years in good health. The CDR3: CASSKPLLNEQFF. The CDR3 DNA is TGTGCCAGCAGTAAGCCCCTTCTCAATGAGCAGTTCTTC.